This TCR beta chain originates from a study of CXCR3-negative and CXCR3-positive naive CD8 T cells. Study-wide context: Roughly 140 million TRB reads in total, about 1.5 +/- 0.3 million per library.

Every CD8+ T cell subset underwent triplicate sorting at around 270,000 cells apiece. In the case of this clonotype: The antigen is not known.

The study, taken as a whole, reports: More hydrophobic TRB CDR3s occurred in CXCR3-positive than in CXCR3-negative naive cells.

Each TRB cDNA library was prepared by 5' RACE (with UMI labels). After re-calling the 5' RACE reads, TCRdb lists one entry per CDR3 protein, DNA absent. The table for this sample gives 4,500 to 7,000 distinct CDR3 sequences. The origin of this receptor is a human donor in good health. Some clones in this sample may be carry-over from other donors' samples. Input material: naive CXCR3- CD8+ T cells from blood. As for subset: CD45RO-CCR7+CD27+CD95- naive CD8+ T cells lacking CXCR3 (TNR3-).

The CDR3: CASSGLGTGGRNTGELFF. This chain joins TRBV25-1 and TRBJ2-2; the TCRdb D gene call, TRBD1, has no DNA to confirm it. The CDR3 spans 18 residues. Germline assignment: CDR1 MGHDK and CDR2 SYGVNS.